These 3 T cell receptor beta chains share one sample of origin, sequenced in a study of blood T cells in healthy people across ages. Through a sample-barcoded 5' primer and a J-beta primer mix, a second PCR was run for about 6 to 11 cycles. TCRdb re-derived calls from the 5' RACE reads in MiXCR, one entry per CDR3 protein. In the table there are 650,000 to 800,000 distinct CDR3 sequences, around 43% of which are singletons. What was sequenced was blood. The receptors were gathered from a man aged 60-69 years in good health.

V gene TRBV11-2 combines with J gene TRBJ2-7; the D call may be TRBD1 or TRBD2 (6 bases each). Germline CDR1 and CDR2: SGHAT and FQNNGV. Deletions cut 8 bases from V and 0 bases from J, with 14 bases between. The CDR3 covers 14 residues. The DNA for the CDR3 is TGTGCCAGCTCAAGGGGGGACACCTCCTACGAGCAGTACTTC. Amino acids: CASSRGDTSYEQYF.

On this clonotype: A much larger clone differs from this one at a single base, so this may be a read error. The rearrangement uses TRBV24-1 and TRBJ2-1, with 7 bases aligning to TRBD2. J gave up 7 bases and V 5 bases, and 13 bases lay outside the gene matches. This CDR3 has 16 residues. Germline V gene data show CDR1 as KGHDR and CDR2 as SFDVKD. CDR3 residues: CATSASPAGLSNEQFF. CDR3 in DNA: TGTGCCACCAGTGCCTCCCCAGCGGGGTTATCGAATGAGCAGTTCTTC.

The chain combines TRBV20-1 with TRBJ2-1, with 9 bases fitting TRBD2. CDR3 size: 15 residues. Germline V gene lookup returns CDR1 DFQATT and CDR2 SNEGSKA (reference sequence). After removal of 1 base from V and 2 bases from J, the junction contained 3 bases not matched to a gene. The CDR3: CSARVASGAYNEQFF. DNA of the CDR3: TGCAGTGCTAGAGTTGCTAGCGGGGCCTACAATGAGCAGTTCTTC.